This TCR beta chain came from a study of identical twins (dated by TCRdb to 2016 to 2018). For the wider study: TCR alpha and beta repertoires from monozygotic twins, unrelated adults of various ages and cord blood were deep-sequenced to test whether fetal clonotypes persist. Replicate twin experiments were performed at different times using different library preparation protocols to rule out contamination. What the research found in general, with its limitations: Zero-insertion analyses could be partly confounded by invariant T cells such as MAIT and iNKT, though diverse VJ usage argued against such confounding for most clonotypes. Abundant cord blood beta clonotypes had fewer insertions, young adult naive repertoires showed a similar but weaker trend, and memory repertoires showed no such trend. In monozygotic twins, out-of-frame TCR alpha sharing was systematically underestimated by recombination models, although the models agreed with sharing between unrelated individuals. Conclusions relied on cross-sectional statistical analysis, since the same donors could not be followed over many years. Excess twin sharing in beta out-of-frame sequences was weaker because fewer shared sequences lowered the signal-to-noise ratio. Compared with coincidental sharing between unrelated individuals, out-of-frame TCR alpha sequences shared between twins had an excess of sequences with low generation probability.

The library was made by 5' RACE. Data came from an Illumina HiSeq 2000. A universal primer binding site was introduced by template switching, and a unique molecular identifier was present in the final cDNA, enabling accurate counting of TCR cDNA molecules. Specific primers in the conserved constant-segment region were used to synthesize first-strand cDNA for the TCR alpha and beta chains. To control for contamination, each cDNA library was double barcoded with a SMART-Mk sample barcode plus Illumina barcodes. TruSeq adapter sequences and Illumina sample barcodes were added in two successive PCR steps. TCR alpha and beta cDNA libraries were sequenced on the Illumina HiSeq platform with custom primers. In the paper's pipeline: Unique molecular identifiers were extracted from raw reads with MiGEC, and CDR3 positions were determined with MiXCR. Recombination models were inferred per individual with the repgenHMM and IGoR tools using an EM algorithm. The analysis of shared clonotypes was done with the tcR package in R, with sharing normalized by the product of cloneset sizes. To study raw recombination without the effects of thymic and clonal selection, out-of-frame nonproductive sequences were analyzed. TCRdb trimmed public reads at Q25 via fastp, called clones via MiXCR and kept in-frame beta chains. Each CDR3 protein gets just one entry, which takes the most common genes and DNA from the rows behind it. These V and J calls originate from TCRdb's pipeline instead of the authors' own analysis. Present in this sample are hundreds of thousands of distinct CDR3 sequences, 5.5% to 6.5% of which were seen just once. 1.5% to 2% of the sample is in the top ten clones.

Every donor in the study was a healthy Caucasian. The study also sequenced three unrelated non-twin adults: a male aged 18 to 29, a male aged 50 to 59 and a female aged 50 to 59. Using Miltenyi CD45RO+ enrichment and human naive T-cell isolation kits, memory (CD45RO+) and naive T cells were isolated from PBMC. CDR1 SGHRS and CDR2 YFSETQ were looked up in the germline V gene. The CDR3, cysteine through phenylalanine, is 16 amino acids long. This entry keeps only the CDR3 DNA: 48 bases, framed from base 1. Clipping removes 2 bases from V and 2 bases from J, with 6 as the unmatched junction base count. This clonotype was detected many times. This clone's antigen is unknown. No base-level quality is on record; no much larger clone is a single base apart.

Here the chain combines TRBV5-1 and TRBJ1-1, with 10 junctional bases fitting TRBD1. The clonotype was recovered from a young man in good health. Sequenced material: naive T cells sorted from blood. The sample's cell subset or site label, in plain terms: cells isolated with a human naive T-cell isolation kit. The DNA sequence is given as TGCGCCAGCAGCTTTGGGACAGGGGTACTCAACACTGAAGCTTTCTTT. This codes for CASSFGTGVLNTEAFF.